This record looks at one TCR beta chain sequence and its context. As yet, its antigen is unknown. Time point specified: 2015-2016 season, pre-vaccination. This specimen comes from a study of follicular helper T cells after annual influenza vaccination. Study context: For some subjects, blood spans the 2013-2014, 2014-2015 and 2015-2016 annual vaccinations. Study-level findings and limits: Just roughly 9.5-23% of cells analyzed had recovered productive TCRB sequences. ICOS-CD38- cTfh most often held earlier Day 7 ICOS+CD38+ clones.

Survey level resolution was used for TCRB sequencing. Repertoires were generated with immunoSEQ multiplex PCR, while TCRdb's copy carries only in-frame clones and drops some. The sample records fewer than 8,000 clones, approximately 78% being singletons. From germline, CDR1 is SEHNR and CDR2 FQNEAQ (reference sequence). The CDR3 sequence is 14 residues long. V gave up 8 bases and J gave up 9 bases, with 22 bases separating them. This chain links TRBV7-9 with TRBJ1-2; tentative D call: TRBD1 (5 bases). The TCR was taken from an adult who received the influenza vaccine. The starting material was CXCR5- memory CD4+ T cells sorted from blood, obtained on the day of influenza vaccination. In DNA form, the CDR3 reads TGTGCCAGCCAGTCCTCCGAACAGGCGAGTCGCTACACCTTC. Amino acid sequence: CASQSSEQASRYTF.